The 4 T cell receptor beta chains below all came from one sample that was sequenced in a study of blood T cell repertoires in COVID-19. TCRdb keeps only in-frame clones here, not all; method: immunoSEQ multiplex PCR. This table has fewer than 500,000 clones, more than 70% appearing once. The sample comprised PBMCs or T cells enriched from blood (not recorded which). The receptors shown here come from a man aged 25 to 40 who had recovered from COVID-19.

The chain is built from TRBV7-9 and TRBJ2-3; 9 positions match TRBD1. The CDR3 length is 17 residues. V was pared by 4 bases and J by 7 bases, with 15 bases of the junction left unmatched. The germline gives CDR1 SEHNR, CDR2 FQNEAQ (reference sequence). DNA of the CDR3: TGTGCCAGCAGCTCCGGGACAGGGACTGGGGGCATGAATACGCAGTATTTT. It encodes CASSSGTGTGGMNTQYF.

The CDR3 reads CASSPRGHRLEGTTGELFF. The CDR3 nucleotides read TGTGCCAGCTCACCACGCGGCCATAGACTAGAGGGGACGACCGGGGAGCTGTTTTTT. The chain has TRBV18 and TRBJ2-2; D might be TRBD2 (6 bases). CDR3 size: 19 residues. Trimming took off 1 base at V and 5 bases at J, with 23 bases between the two ends. The germline gives CDR1 KGHSH, CDR2 LQKENI.

The J gene is TRBJ1-6, the V gene TRBV7-2; 7 nucleotides agree with TRBD1. The CDR3 runs to 14 residues. The germline V gene has CDR1 SGHTA and CDR2 FQGNSA. The V gene end was trimmed by 1 base and the J gene end by 11 bases; junction bases not matched to a gene: 5. The CDR3 DNA reads as TGTGCCAGCAGCTTAGGGACAGGCTCGGCACCCCTCCACTTT. Protein: CASSLGTGSAPLHF.

This clone was seen a few times. V and J are TRBV5-6 and TRBJ1-3, with D hard to call. V shed 3 bases and J shed 4 bases, with 17 bases lying between them. This CDR3 comprises 16 residues. CDR1 is SGHDT and CDR2 is YYEEEE in the germline V gene. The CDR3 region is CASSYIRLELGNTIYF. In nucleotides, the CDR3 is TGTGCCAGCAGCTACATCCGACTGGAGCTCGGAAACACCATATATTTT. The full variable domain, rest sourced from reference TRBV5-6 and TRBJ1-3, is DAGVTQSPTHLIKTRGQQVTLRCSPKSGHDTVSWYQQALGQGPQFIFQYYEEEERQRGNFPDRFSGHQFPNYSSELNVNALLLGDSALYLCASSYIRLELGNTIYFGEGSWLTVV.